The 26 T cell receptor beta chains below come from one sample, sequenced in a study of breast tumors, draining lymph nodes, adjacent tissues. Samples came from axillary lymph nodes draining the breast cancer. TCRdb redid the calling of the multiplex PCR reads with MiXCR, one entry per CDR3 protein. The table includes around 290,000 distinct CDR3 sequences, 30% detected once. Sequenced sample: axillary lymph node tissue. The receptors here all came from a female donor with breast cancer. Some clones in this sample may be carry-over from other donors' samples.

This clonotype was counted ten times or more. This sequence joins TRBV2 and TRBJ2-1; D not certain. The CDR3 extends over 13 amino acids. The V gene lost 7 bases and the J gene lost 2 bases, with 9 bases spanning the gap. Germline V gives CDR1 SNHLY, CDR2 FYNNEI. CDR3 sequence reads: CASMTATYNEQFF. The CDR3 DNA sequence: TGTGCCAGCATGACGGCAACCTACAATGAGCAGTTCTTC.

This chain joins TRBV28 and TRBJ2-3, with 15 nucleotides matching TRBD2. Germline V lookup: CDR1 MDHEN, CDR2 SYDVKM. Trimming removed 2 bases from V and 6 bases from J; junction bases left unmatched: 9. This CDR3 contains 18 residues. For the CDR3, the DNA is TGTGCCAGCAGTTTAGGGCCGGGACTAGCGGGAGGTACGGATACGCAGTATTTT. This encodes CASSLGPGLAGGTDTQYF.

This clonotype was counted ten times or more. The chain recombines TRBV7-2 with TRBJ2-6; no clear D. The V gene lost 4 bases and the J gene lost 2 bases, with 9 bases spanning the gap. The CDR3 runs 15 residues. CDR1 and CDR2 (germline): SGHTA, FQGNSA. The DNA of the CDR3 is TGTGCCAGCAGCTCTCAGAGCCCTGGGGCCAACGTCCTGACTTTC. This translates into CASSSQSPGANVLTF.

Of note for this clonotype: A much more abundant neighbour one base away suggests this may be a read error. V and J are TRBV9 and TRBJ2-5, with D maybe TRBD2 (5 bases). This CDR3 is built from 14 residues. Germline V gives CDR1 SGDLS, CDR2 YYNGEE. The CDR3 loop reads CASSVAGFQETQSF. CDR3 DNA: TGTGCCAGCAGCGTAGCGGGATTCCAAGAGACCCAGTCCTTC.

This clonotype was found many times. The chain joins TRBV6-1 to TRBJ2-7; no definite D call. Trimming shortened V by 8 bases and J by 2 bases, and 13 bases separated the two germline ends. This CDR3 region has 13 residues. The germline CDR1 and CDR2 sequences are MNHNS and SASEGT. In DNA, the CDR3 is TGTGCCAGCCAACCAGACGGAACCTACGAGCAGTACTTC. This codes for CASQPDGTYEQYF.

This clonotype appeared many times. V usage is TRBV10-3 and J usage is TRBJ1-3; a possible D gene is TRBD1 (6 bases). V was cut by 9 bases and J by 2 bases, with 8 bases left in between. The CDR3 sequence is 12 residues long. Germline values: CDR1 ENHRY, CDR2 SYGVKD. The CDR3 nucleotides are TGTGCCATACAGGGTGCTGGAAACACCATATATTTT. It is translated as CAIQGAGNTIYF.

This sequence joins TRBV30 and TRBJ2-7; tentatively, D is TRBD1 (5 bases). Trimming took 2 bases from V and 3 from J, leaving 14 bases between them. Germline V gene sequence: CDR1 GTSNPN, CDR2 SVGIG (reference sequence). There are 14 residues in the CDR3. The CDR3 protein is CAWSIPGIVYEQYF. In DNA, the CDR3 is TGTGCCTGGAGTATCCCAGGGATTGTCTACGAGCAGTACTTC.

This clonotype has at least ten counts. This rearrangement joins TRBV20-1 to TRBJ2-1; D might be TRBD1 or TRBD2, each matching 5 bases. In germline, CDR1 is DFQATT, CDR2 SNEGSKA (reference sequence). Trimming took off 0 bases at V and 3 bases at J, with 12 bases between the two ends. The CDR3 covers 15 residues. In DNA form, the CDR3 reads TGCAGTGCTAGAGATGGGGGATCCAACTACAATGAGCAGTTCTTC. Protein product: CSARDGGSNYNEQFF.

Comments on this clonotype: One end of the junction fails to match germline, which may point to a read error. The V and J genes are TRBV3-1 and TRBJ2-1; D may correspond to TRBD1 or TRBD2 (5 bases each). The CDR3 is 12 residues long. Germline lookup yields CDR1 LGHDT and CDR2 YNNKEL (reference sequence). The CDR3 DNA is TGTGCCAGCAGCCCGGGGCCTCCTCCTGTAGACTTC. Translating it yields CASSPGPPPVDF.

This clonotype was detected only a few times. The chain carries TRBV7-9 and TRBJ2-7, with a tentative D call TRBD1 (6 bases). Trimming shortened V by 1 base and J by 2 bases, and 24 bases separated the two germline ends. CDR3 length: 19 amino acids. Germline CDR1 SEHNR, CDR2 FQNEAQ (reference sequence). The CDR3 bases are TGTGCCAGCAGCTTAGGGGTTCTCCTATCATCGGACAGCCCCTACGAGCAGTACTTC. The encoded protein is CASSLGVLLSSDSPYEQYF.

This clonotype has more than one count but fewer than ten. The rearrangement uses TRBV28 and TRBJ2-3; D not resolved. Germline lookup yields CDR1 MDHEN and CDR2 SYDVKM. The V end lost 8 bases, the J end lost 6 bases, and 9 bases lay between the germline ends. The CDR3 loop spans 11 amino acids. As DNA, the CDR3 is TGTGCCAGCCAAAGCGTGGATACGCAGTATTTT. Its translation: CASQSVDTQYF.

This clonotype came up many times. DNA of the CDR3: TGTGCCAGCAGCCTAACACGCACCGGGGAGCTGTTTTTT. As protein: CASSLTRTGELFF. This chain connects TRBV12-3 or TRBV12-4 to TRBJ2-2; D gene ambiguous. The length of the CDR3 is 13 residues. V lost 6 bases, J lost 4 bases, and 9 bases lay in between.

This clonotype was recorded many times. This chain uses TRBV5-1 with TRBJ2-7; D tentatively reads TRBD1 or TRBD2 (5 bases each). CDR3 size: 15 residues. Germline CDR1 SGHRS, CDR2 YFSETQ. V was clipped by 2 bases and J by 1 base, with 13 bases between them. The CDR3 spells CASSLGTSSSYEQYF. Here the CDR3 DNA reads TGCGCCAGCAGCTTAGGGACCTCAAGTTCCTACGAGCAGTACTTC.

This clonotype was found many times. The chain carries TRBV7-9 and TRBJ2-2; weak D call: TRBD1 (5 bases). The CDR3 is 15 amino acids. V shed 5 bases and J shed 1 base, with 11 bases lying between them. Germline lookup yields CDR1 SEHNR and CDR2 FQNEAQ (reference sequence). For the CDR3, the DNA is TGTGCCAGCAGCCGATTAACAGGGAACACCGGGGAGCTGTTTTTT. Translated: CASSRLTGNTGELFF.

This clonotype was detected a few times. The genes are TRBV27 and TRBJ2-7; D is possibly TRBD2 (6 bases). V was trimmed by 2 bases and J by 5 bases, leaving 13 bases between them. From germline, CDR1 is MNHEY and CDR2 SMNVEV (reference sequence). The CDR3 is 14 amino acids. In nucleotides, the CDR3 is TGTGCCAGCAGTTTAGAACTAGCCGCCCACGAGCAGTACTTC. Translation gives CASSLELAAHEQYF.

A word on this clonotype: Possible read error: a much larger clone is one base away. CDR3 in DNA: TGTGCCAGCAGTAAAGACAGGGAAGCCTATGGCCACACCTTC. This codes for CASSKDREAYGHTF. The chain joins TRBV6-1 to TRBJ1-2; TRBD1 matches 7 bases. The germline CDR1 and CDR2 sequences are MNHNS and SASEGT. This CDR3 is built from 14 residues.

This clonotype was observed at least ten times. The rearrangement links TRBV7-8 to TRBJ1-5; 8 bases align to TRBD1. The CDR3 consists of 17 residues. J gave up 2 bases and V 1 base, and 7 bases lay outside the gene matches. Germline CDR1 is SGHVS and CDR2 is FQNEAQ. CDR3 coding DNA: TGTGCCAGCAGCTTAGGACAGGGGAATGGGGGCAATCAGCCCCAGCATTTT. This encodes CASSLGQGNGGNQPQHF.

This clonotype has more than one count but fewer than ten. The V gene is TRBV6-6, the J gene TRBJ2-7; D is unresolved. The CDR3 spans 13 residues. Germline values: CDR1 MNHNY, CDR2 SVGAGI (reference sequence). V shed 5 bases and J shed 0 bases, with 8 bases lying between them. CDR3 sequence: CASSHQSSYEQYF. The CDR3 region has the DNA TGTGCCAGCAGTCACCAGTCCTCCTACGAGCAGTACTTC.

This clonotype was recorded at least ten times. This chain connects TRBV29-1 to TRBJ1-5; D remains ambiguous. V was shortened by 4 bases and J by 0 bases, with 10 bases between the two germline ends. The CDR3 is made up of 14 amino acids. Germline V CDR1 and CDR2: SQVTM, ANQGSEA. CDR3 amino acids: CSVGETGSNQPQHF. As DNA, the CDR3 is TGCAGCGTTGGGGAGACGGGTAGCAATCAGCCCCAGCATTTT.

This chain connects TRBV27 to TRBJ2-6, with 8 bases that match TRBD1. The CDR3 has 18 residues. With V trimmed by 7 bases and J by 2 bases, 13 bases remained unmatched. Germline V gene sequence: CDR1 MNHEY, CDR2 SMNVEV (reference sequence). Here the CDR3 reads CASKSAGGATAGANVLTF. The CDR3 DNA reads as TGTGCCAGCAAATCAGCAGGGGGCGCAACCGCTGGGGCCAACGTCCTGACTTTC.

This clonotype occurred a few times. The rearrangement joins TRBV2 to TRBJ1-2; D perhaps matches TRBD1 (5 bases). This CDR3 has 14 residues. The V end was cut by 8 bases, the J end by 0 bases, with 13 bases between. CDR1 SNHLY and CDR2 FYNNEI come from the germline V gene. CDR3 sequence: CASSGDLANYGYTF. The CDR3 nucleotides are TGTGCCAGCTCCGGGGACTTAGCTAACTATGGCTACACCTTC. Filled out from reference TRBV2 and TRBJ1-2, the complete variable domain reads EPEVTQTPSHQVTQMGQEVILRCVPISNHLYFYWYRQILGQKVEFLVSFYNNEISEKSEIFDDQFSVERPDGSNFTLKIRSTKLEDSAMYFCASSGDLANYGYTFGSGTRLTVV.

This clonotype has a handful of counts. This chain joins TRBV6-2 or TRBV6-3 and TRBJ2-7; TRBD1 is a possible D gene (6 bases). Germline CDR1 and CDR2: MNHEY and SVGEGT. V was pared by 0 bases and J by 0 bases, with 12 bases between. The CDR3 has 16 residues. The CDR3 DNA follows: TGTGCCAGCAGTTACTCCCGGACAGAAAGCTCCTACGAGCAGTACTTC. Translating it yields CASSYSRTESSYEQYF.

Turning to this clonotype: This CDR3 fails to terminate in the conserved phenylalanine or tryptophan, so it likely reflects a read error. This chain uses TRBV6-2 or TRBV6-3 with TRBJ1-4; no clear D gene. CDR1 is MNHEY, CDR2 SVGEGT, per germline. V lost 6 bases, J lost 5 bases, and 16 bases lay in between. There are 15 residues in the CDR3. The CDR3 reads CASRGNGRKNEKLFS. Here the CDR3 DNA reads TGTGCCAGCAGGGGTAACGGCAGGAAGAATGAAAAACTGTTTTCT.

This clonotype was seen many times. The genes are TRBV30 and TRBJ2-2; D remains ambiguous. The CDR3 has 12 amino acids. V lost 6 bases and J lost 4, with 9 bases in between. CDR1 and CDR2 (germline): GTSNPN, SVGIG (reference sequence). The CDR3 is CACLSGTGELFF. CDR3 DNA: TGTGCCTGCCTTAGTGGCACCGGGGAGCTGTTTTTT.

This clonotype occurred many times. The J gene is TRBJ2-2, the V gene TRBV5-6, with TRBD2 matching 7 bases. This CDR3 has 18 amino acids. The junction had 16 bases not matched to a gene; V was cut back by 4 bases and J by 4 bases. Germline loops: CDR1 SGHDT, CDR2 YYEEEE. The CDR3 protein is CASSTKGPRLAVTGELFF. As DNA, the CDR3 is TGTGCCAGCAGCACTAAGGGCCCGAGACTAGCTGTCACCGGGGAGCTGTTTTTT. Based on the CDR3 plus reference TRBV5-6 and TRBJ2-2, the full variable domain is DAGVTQSPTHLIKTRGQQVTLRCSPKSGHDTVSWYQQALGQGPQFIFQYYEEEERQRGNFPDRFSGHQFPNYSSELNVNALLLGDSALYLCASSTKGPRLAVTGELFFGEGSRLTVL.

V usage is TRBV29-1 and J usage is TRBJ2-1, with no clear D. The V and J ends lost 4 bases and 1 base respectively, with 8 bases between them. CDR1 is SQVTM and CDR2 is ANQGSEA in the germline V gene. CDR3 length equals 13 residues. The CDR3 here is CSVVDISYNEQFF. CDR3 coding DNA: TGCAGCGTTGTAGACATTTCCTACAATGAGCAGTTCTTC.